Below, one TCR beta chain is given with its context. Measured with immunoSEQ multiplex PCR; TCRdb has only the in-frame clones, and not every one. The data contain some 150,000 clones, 80% to 90% of them singletons. The germline CDR1 and CDR2 sequences are SGHKS and YYEKEE (reference sequence). The length of the CDR3 is 15 residues. V lost 0 bases, J lost 1 base, and 3 bases stayed unmatched. The data are from a study of blood T cell repertoires in COVID-19. On the study more broadly: The samples span acute and convalescent COVID-19 from the United States, Italy and Spain.

Sequences were obtained from peripheral blood. The clonotype comes from a human donor with acute or convalescent COVID-19. The donor label of this sample is uncertain. The chain links TRBV5-5 to TRBJ1-2, with TRBD1 matching over 7 bases. CDR3 DNA: TGTGCCAGCAGCTTGGAACAGGGGAGTAACTATGGCTACACCTTC. This sequence encodes CASSLEQGSNYGYTF.